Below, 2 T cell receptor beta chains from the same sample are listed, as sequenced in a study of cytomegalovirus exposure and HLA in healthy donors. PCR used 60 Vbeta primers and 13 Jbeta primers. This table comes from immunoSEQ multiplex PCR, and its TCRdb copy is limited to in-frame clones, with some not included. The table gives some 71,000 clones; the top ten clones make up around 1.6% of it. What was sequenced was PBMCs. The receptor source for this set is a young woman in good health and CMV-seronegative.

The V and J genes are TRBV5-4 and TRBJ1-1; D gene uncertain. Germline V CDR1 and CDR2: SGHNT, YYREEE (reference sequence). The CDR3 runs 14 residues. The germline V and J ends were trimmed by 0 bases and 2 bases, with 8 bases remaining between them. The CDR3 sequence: CASSLGPQNTEAFF. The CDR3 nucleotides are TGTGCCAGCAGCTTGGGGCCCCAAAACACTGAAGCTTTCTTT.

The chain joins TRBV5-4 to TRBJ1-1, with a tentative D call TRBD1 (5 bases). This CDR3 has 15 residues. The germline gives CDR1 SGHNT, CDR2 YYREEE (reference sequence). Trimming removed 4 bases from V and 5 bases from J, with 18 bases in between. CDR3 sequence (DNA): TGTGCCAGCAGCGGGGTGAGCCAGGGTCGAACTGAAGCTTTCTTT. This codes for CASSGVSQGRTEAFF.